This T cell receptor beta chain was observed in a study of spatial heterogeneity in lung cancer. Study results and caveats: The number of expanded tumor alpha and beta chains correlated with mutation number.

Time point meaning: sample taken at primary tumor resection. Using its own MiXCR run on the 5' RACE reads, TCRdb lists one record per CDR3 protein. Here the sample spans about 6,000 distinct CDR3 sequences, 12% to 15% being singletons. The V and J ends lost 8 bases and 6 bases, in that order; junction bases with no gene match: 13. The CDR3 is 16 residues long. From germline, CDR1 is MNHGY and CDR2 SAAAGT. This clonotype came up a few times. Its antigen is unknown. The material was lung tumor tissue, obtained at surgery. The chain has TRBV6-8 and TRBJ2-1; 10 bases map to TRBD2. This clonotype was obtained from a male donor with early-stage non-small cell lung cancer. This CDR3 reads CASPTPQREGFNEQFF. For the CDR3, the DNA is TGTGCCAGCCCGACACCTCAGCGGGAGGGCTTCAATGAGCAGTTCTTC.